One and the same sample provided the 13 T cell receptor beta chains below, sequenced in a study of blood T cell repertoires in COVID-19. Produced via immunoSEQ multiplex PCR; TCRdb's table is partial and in-frame only. The data show approximately 200,000 clones, 86% seen once. Sequencing used peripheral blood. The receptors here all came from a middle-aged man with acute or convalescent COVID-19.

This clone has more than one count but fewer than ten. This rearrangement joins TRBV5-1 to TRBJ2-2, with D hard to call. Germline V gene lookup returns CDR1 SGHRS and CDR2 YFSETQ. Trimming took 0 bases from V and 3 from J, leaving 6 bases between them. This CDR3 is 14 amino acids long. This CDR3 is CASSLGQYTGELFF. CDR3 sequence (DNA): TGCGCCAGCAGCTTGGGGCAGTACACCGGGGAGCTGTTTTTT.

As to this clone: The germline gene is not matched at one end of the junction; a read error may be the cause. The rearrangement uses TRBV10-1 and TRBJ1-1, with a tentative D call TRBD1 (5 bases). CDR1 WNHNN and CDR2 SYGVQD come from the germline V gene (reference sequence). CDR3 length: 14 residues. The CDR3 sequence: CASREWQGNTEAFF. In nucleotides, the CDR3 is TGCGCCAGCAGAGAGTGGCAGGGGAACACTGAAGCTTTCTTT.

On this clone itself: The identical CDR3 is also encoded by other nucleotide sequences in the sample. This chain joins TRBV19 and TRBJ1-4; perhaps TRBD1 as D (6 bases). The V gene lost 3 bases and the J gene lost 7 bases, with 12 bases spanning the gap. Germline CDR1 reads LNHDA; CDR2 reads SQIVND (reference sequence). This CDR3 has 14 amino acids. CDR3 DNA sequence: TGTGCCAGTAGTATTGGAGACAGGCCTGAAAAACTGTTTTTT. Its protein is CASSIGDRPEKLFF. Filled out from reference TRBV19 and TRBJ1-4, the complete variable domain reads DGGITQSPKYLFRKEGQNVTLSCEQNLNHDAMYWYRQDPGQGLRLIYYSQIVNDFQKGDIAEGYSVSREKKESFPLTVTSAQKNPTAFYLCASSIGDRPEKLFFGSGTQLSVL.

This clone appeared a few times. The chain recombines TRBV9 with TRBJ1-6; the D gene is possibly TRBD1 (6 bases). The CDR3 loop spans 15 amino acids. Germline CDR1 and CDR2: SGDLS and YYNGEE. Trimming cost V 3 bases and J 7 bases, with 14 bases left between them. This CDR3 is CASSATGQLNSPLHF. The CDR3 DNA reads as TGTGCCAGCAGCGCCACTGGACAGCTAAATTCACCCCTCCACTTT.

The sample holds one count of this clone. The chain employs TRBV7-8 and TRBJ2-7; 8 bases are a match to TRBD1. Germline V gene sequence: CDR1 SGHVS, CDR2 FQNEAQ. CDR3 length: 12 residues. The V segment lost 5 bases and the J segment 7 bases; nucleotides outside the gene matches: 4. The CDR3 DNA follows: TGTGCCAGCAGCCGGACAGGGAGAGAGCAGTACTTC. This encodes CASSRTGREQYF.

The V gene is TRBV7-9, the J gene TRBJ1-1, with D possibly TRBD1 on 6 matching bases. This CDR3 contains 12 residues. V gave up 0 bases and J gave up 11 bases, with 10 bases separating them. Germline V gene data show CDR1 as SEHNR and CDR2 as FQNEAQ (reference sequence). The CDR3, as DNA: TGTGCCAGCAGCTTAGCCCCAGGGGCGGCTTTCTTT. Translated: CASSLAPGAAFF.

The chain couples TRBV6-5 to TRBJ2-7, with TRBD2 identical over 7 bases. The CDR3 totals 14 residues. CDR1 MNHEY and CDR2 SVGAGI come from the germline V gene. V dropped 5 bases and J dropped 0; count of bases not matched to a gene: 4. In nucleotides, the CDR3 is TGTGCCAGCAGTCGGGAGGACGGCTCCTACGAGCAGTACTTC. Protein sequence: CASSREDGSYEQYF.

This clone was seen just once. The chain joins TRBV6-1 to TRBJ2-5, with 7 bases aligning to TRBD2. From germline, CDR1 is MNHNS and CDR2 SASEGT. The junction had 4 bases not matched to a gene; V was cut back by 0 bases and J by 3 bases. This CDR3 comprises 15 residues. CDR3 sequence reads: CASSEASAGEETQYF. CDR3 in DNA: TGTGCCAGCAGTGAAGCGTCGGCGGGGGAAGAGACCCAGTACTTC.

The genes are TRBV5-8 and TRBJ1-5; weak D call: TRBD1 (6 bases). CDR1 and CDR2 from the germline V gene are SGHTS and YDEGEE. V was trimmed by 4 bases and J by 3 bases, leaving 14 bases between them. The CDR3 extends over 15 amino acids. The CDR3 loop reads CASSPPGGLNQPQHF. In DNA form, the CDR3 reads TGTGCCAGCAGCCCCCCGGGGGGGCTCAATCAGCCCCAGCATTTT.

The chain joins TRBV7-8 to TRBJ2-7, with 9 bases matching TRBD2. The CDR3 runs to 14 residues. Germline assignment: CDR1 SGHVS and CDR2 FQNEAQ. The V gene end was trimmed by 3 bases and the J gene end by 7 bases; junction bases not matched to a gene: 7. CDR3 in DNA: TGTGCCAGCAGCTTCCGCGGGGGGGCGAAGGAGCAGTACTTC. This gives the protein CASSFRGGAKEQYF.

The V call is TRBV5-1, the J call TRBJ2-5, with 11 positions matching TRBD1. Trimming at V came to 3 bases and at J to 5 bases, leaving 6 bases not matched to a gene. The CDR3 is made up of 15 amino acids. CDR1 is SGHRS, CDR2 YFSETQ, per germline. CDR3 sequence reads: CASSSSGTGGETQYF. In nucleotides, the CDR3 is TGCGCCAGCAGCTCGTCAGGGACAGGGGGGGAGACCCAGTACTTC.

This clone came up once. The chain is built from TRBV5-5 and TRBJ1-1; TRBD1 is a possible D gene (5 bases). This CDR3 is 14 amino acids long. Germline lookup yields CDR1 SGHKS and CDR2 YYEKEE (reference sequence). V dropped 4 bases and J dropped 5 bases, with 15 bases sitting between them. CDR3 protein: CASSHVSGDTEAFF. The CDR3 nucleotides read TGTGCCAGCAGCCATGTTTCGGGGGATACTGAAGCTTTCTTT.

This clone was observed once. The gene calls are TRBV15 and TRBJ1-4, with D perhaps matching TRBD1 (6 bases). V was trimmed by 6 bases and J by 0 bases, leaving 11 bases between them. From germline, CDR1 is LNHNV and CDR2 YYDKDF (reference sequence). This CDR3 is 15 amino acids long. The CDR3 sequence: CATSLPGATNEKLFF. DNA of the CDR3: TGTGCCACCAGTCTTCCAGGGGCAACTAATGAAAAACTGTTTTTT. Variable domain in full (rest from reference TRBV15 and TRBJ1-4): DAMVIQNPRYQVTQFGKPVTLSCSQTLNHNVMYWYQQKSSQAPKLLFHYYDKDFNNEADTPDNFQSRRPNTSFCFLDIRSPGLGDTAMYLCATSLPGATNEKLFFGSGTQLSVL.